This TCR beta chain was found in a study of OX40 agonist ivuxolimab in advanced cancers. Overall study: Subjects had a mean age of about 60 years, with a range of about 23 to 79; about 83% were male.

Generated by immunoSEQ multiplex PCR, the TCRdb table keeps only in-frame clones and is missing some. The sample lists 85,000 to 90,000 clones; roughly 92% were seen once. Study results and caveats: CD4+ and CD8+ T cells in blood underwent clonal expansion by week 6 at 0.1 to 3.0 mg/kg.

The germline V gene encodes CDR1 SGHRS and CDR2 YFSETQ. The CDR3 runs to 15 residues. V gave up 0 bases and J gave up 4 bases, with 13 bases separating them. Cycle 7 day 1, cycle 4 day 1, and baseline were the timepoints at which blood was sampled. Worth noting for this clone: Its target is unknown.

Sequences were derived from CD4+ or CD8+ T cells sorted from blood, sampled in a trial of the OX40 agonist ivuxolimab. The receptor was derived from an adult with an advanced solid tumor such as melanoma, head and neck, liver or kidney cancer. V usage is TRBV5-1 and J usage is TRBJ2-5, with D hard to call. CDR3 coding DNA: TGCGCCAGCAGCTTGGGATCTGGGGTGGGAGAGACCCAGTACTTC. Its protein is CASSLGSGVGETQYF.